Listed here are 14 T cell receptor beta chains from one sample, sequenced in a study of cytomegalovirus exposure and HLA in healthy donors. Amplification used 60 Vbeta primers and 13 Jbeta primers. The protocol was immunoSEQ multiplex PCR, while the TCRdb copy is restricted to in-frame clones and leaves out a portion. The sample contains more than 100,000 clones, 65% to 85% of which appear only once. The sample taken for sequencing was PBMCs. These receptors were taken from a man over 45 in good health and CMV-seropositive.

This clone appeared a single time. This chain joins TRBV7-9 and TRBJ2-5, with 11 bases aligning to TRBD2. J gave up 3 bases and V 4 bases, and 10 bases lay outside the gene matches. This CDR3 comprises 17 residues. Germline loops: CDR1 SEHNR, CDR2 FQNEAQ (reference sequence). CDR3: CASSSRTSGWEKETQYF. The CDR3 DNA sequence: TGTGCCAGCAGCTCCAGGACTAGCGGGTGGGAAAAAGAGACCCAGTACTTC.

The V call is TRBV19, the J call TRBJ1-1; TRBD1 might be the D (5 bases). Between the trimmed V and J ends, which lost 7 bases and 2 bases, there was a span of 14 bases. The CDR3 runs 14 residues. Per the germline V gene, CDR1 is LNHDA and CDR2 is SQIVND (reference sequence). CDR3 loop: CASINGGVNTEAFF. The CDR3 DNA reads as TGTGCCAGTATCAATGGGGGGGTAAACACTGAAGCTTTCTTT.

This chain uses TRBV5-1 with TRBJ2-3; TRBD1 matches 8 bases. This CDR3 comprises 16 residues. Germline-derived CDR1 and CDR2 are SGHRS and YFSETQ. J gave up 5 bases and V 1 base, and 9 bases lay outside the gene matches. The CDR3 here is CASSLLTTGAIDTQYF. In DNA form, the CDR3 reads TGCGCCAGCAGCTTGCTGACGACAGGGGCAATAGATACGCAGTATTTT.

The CDR3 coding sequence is TGTGCCAGCAGCGAGACAGGGTCGCATGGCTACACCTTC. It is translated as CASSETGSHGYTF. The V and J genes are TRBV2 and TRBJ1-2; 7 bases align to TRBD1. The CDR3 length is 13 residues. Looked up from germline, CDR1 is SNHLY and CDR2 is FYNNEI. V lost 6 bases to trimming and J lost 6 bases; unmatched junction nucleotides: 7.

The CDR3 DNA reads TGTGCCTGGAGTGTGGGGGCGGGAGGTTCCTACGAGCAGTACTTC. Translation: CAWSVGAGGSYEQYF. This chain joins TRBV30 and TRBJ2-7, with 8 bases lining up with TRBD2. Germline V gene lookup returns CDR1 GTSNPN and CDR2 SVGIG (reference sequence). This CDR3 region has 15 residues. Trimming at V came to 0 bases and at J to 1 base, leaving 5 bases not matched to a gene.

The V gene is TRBV6-1, the J gene TRBJ1-6; D ambiguous. V lost 7 bases and J 9 bases, leaving 19 bases between the germline ends. Germline CDR1 reads MNHNS; CDR2 reads SASEGT. The CDR3 runs 15 residues. The CDR3 nucleotides read TGTGCCAGCACCCTCAGAGCGGATATTCGTTCACCCCTCCACTTT. Amino acids: CASTLRADIRSPLHF.

The chain employs TRBV15 and TRBJ1-4, with a tentative D call TRBD1 (5 bases). V lost 11 bases and J lost 8, with 21 bases in between. The CDR3 consists of 14 residues. From germline, CDR1 is LNHNV and CDR2 YYDKDF (reference sequence). The CDR3: CAASSRVTGEKLFF. CDR3 DNA: TGTGCCGCCTCCTCCAGGGTAACGGGCGAAAAACTGTTTTTT. The variable domain in full, completed from reference TRBV15 and TRBJ1-4, reads DAMVIQNPRYQVTQFGKPVTLSCSQTLNHNVMYWYQQKSSQAPKLLFHYYDKDFNNEADTPDNFQSRRPNTSFCFLDIRSPGLGDTAMYLCAASSRVTGEKLFFGSGTQLSVL.

The J gene is TRBJ2-5, the V gene TRBV5-1; 11 nucleotides match TRBD2. The V gene end was trimmed by 0 bases and the J gene end by 4 bases; junction bases not matched to a gene: 2. The CDR3 is 15 residues long. Germline V lookup: CDR1 SGHRS, CDR2 YFSETQ. The CDR3 DNA follows: TGCGCCAGCAGCTTGGGGGGACTAGCGGTAGAGACCCAGTACTTC. It is translated as CASSLGGLAVETQYF.

The CDR3: CASSRREDTEAFF. CDR3 DNA: TGTGCCAGCAGTCGCAGGGAGGACACTGAAGCTTTCTTT. The chain joins TRBV9 to TRBJ1-1; perhaps TRBD1 as D (5 bases). Per germline, CDR1 SGDLS and CDR2 YYNGEE. The CDR3 has 13 residues. The V and J ends lost 5 bases and 3 bases respectively, with 11 bases between them.

The rearrangement links TRBV7-9 to TRBJ1-3, with no clear D. Trimming took 5 bases from V and 0 from J, leaving 14 bases between them. The germline CDR1 and CDR2 sequences are SEHNR and FQNEAQ (reference sequence). The CDR3 consists of 16 residues. CDR3 loop: CASSPDTGSSGNTIYF. In DNA, the CDR3 is TGTGCCAGCAGCCCCGATACCGGGAGCTCTGGAAACACCATATATTTT.

The gene calls are TRBV14 and TRBJ2-6; 10 bases align to TRBD2. Germline V gives CDR1 SGHDN, CDR2 FVKESK. This CDR3 is built from 18 residues. Trimming took 6 bases from V and 1 from J; bases not matched to a gene: 9. This chain's CDR3 is CASSLPSGRVSGANVLTF. The CDR3 DNA reads as TGTGCCAGCAGTCTACCTAGCGGGAGAGTATCTGGGGCCAACGTCCTGACTTTC.

The chain is built from TRBV28 and TRBJ2-5; a weak D match, TRBD1 (6 bases). There are 15 residues in the CDR3. V was clipped by 6 bases and J by 2 bases, with 16 bases between them. Looked up from germline, CDR1 is MDHEN and CDR2 is SYDVKM. CDR3 nucleotides: TGTGCCAGCAGGCCTCCCCGGGACAATCAAGAGACCCAGTACTTC. Translated: CASRPPRDNQETQYF.

The chain recombines TRBV19 with TRBJ2-7; 8 bases map to TRBD2. Germline V lookup: CDR1 LNHDA, CDR2 SQIVND (reference sequence). CDR3 length equals 16 residues. With V trimmed by 4 bases and J by 4 bases, 12 bases remained unmatched. The CDR3 DNA is TGTGCCAGTAGTACCCTCGCTAGCGGGTCTTCTTACGAGCAGTACTTC. Encoded protein: CASSTLASGSSYEQYF.

The chain couples TRBV21-1 to TRBJ1-2; TRBD1 is the table's D call, not checked against the DNA. TRBV21-1 is termed a pseudogene. The CDR3 length is 15 residues. CDR3 amino acids: CASSKGAGSFRGYTF. In nucleotides, the CDR3 is TGTGCCAGCAGCAAAGGGGCAGGTTCCTTCAGAGGCTACACCTTC.